The clone carrying this T cell receptor beta chain was seen just once. TCRdb keeps only in-frame clones here, not all; method: immunoSEQ multiplex PCR. Here the sample spans around 34,000 clones, roughly 96% being singletons. The data belong to a study of preoperative IRX-2 immunotherapy in early breast cancer. Documented treatment: preoperative locoregional IRX-2 cytokine immunotherapy. Preoperative locoregional IRX-2 cytokine immunotherapy was tested in the phase Ib source study. Sampling was done from a patient treated with IRX-2 immunotherapy. The TCR comes from a human donor with breast cancer.

CDR3 in amino acids: CASSLAIPLRSNYNEQFF. For the CDR3, the DNA is TGTGCCAGCAGCTTGGCCATCCCCCTAAGGTCCAACTACAATGAGCAGTTCTTC. The chain joins TRBV5-4 to TRBJ2-1; no clear D. Trimming shortened V by 0 bases and J by 3 bases, and 19 bases separated the two germline ends. The CDR3 runs 18 residues. Germline V lookup: CDR1 SGHNT, CDR2 YYREEE (reference sequence). The full variable domain, rest sourced from reference TRBV5-4 and TRBJ2-1, is ETGVTQSPTHLIKTRGQQVTLRCSSQSGHNTVSWYQQALGQGPQFIFQYYREEENGRGNFPPRFSGLQFPNYSSELNVNALELDDSALYLCASSLAIPLRSNYNEQFFGPGTRLTVL.